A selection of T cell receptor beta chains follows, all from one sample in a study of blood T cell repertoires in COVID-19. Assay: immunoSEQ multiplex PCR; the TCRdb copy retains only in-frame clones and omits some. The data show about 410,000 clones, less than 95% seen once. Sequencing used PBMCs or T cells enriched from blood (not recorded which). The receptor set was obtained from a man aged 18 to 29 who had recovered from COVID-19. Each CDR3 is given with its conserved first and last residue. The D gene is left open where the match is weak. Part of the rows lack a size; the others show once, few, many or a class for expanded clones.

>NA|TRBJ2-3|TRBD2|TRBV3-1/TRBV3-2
CASSQAGGSADTQYF
TGTGCCAGCAGCCAAGCGGGAGGGAGCGCAGATACGCAGTATTTT
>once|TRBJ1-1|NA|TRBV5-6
CASSLWGAKGTEAFF
TGTGCCAGCAGCTTGTGGGGCGCGAAGGGCACTGAAGCTTTCTTT
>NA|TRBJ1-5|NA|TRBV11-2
CASSLGQGGNQPQHF
TGTGCCAGCAGCTTAGGTCAGGGCGGCAATCAGCCCCAGCATTTT
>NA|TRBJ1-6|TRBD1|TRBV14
CASSQETGHSSPLHF
TGTGCCAGCAGCCAAGAGACAGGGCATAGTTCACCCCTCCACTTT
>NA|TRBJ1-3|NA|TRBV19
CASSMTGDSGNTIYF
TGTGCCAGTAGTATGACAGGCGACTCTGGAAACACCATATATTTT
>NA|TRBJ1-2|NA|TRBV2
CASRAGAGYTF
TGTGCCAGCAGGGCAGGGGCCGGCTACACCTTC
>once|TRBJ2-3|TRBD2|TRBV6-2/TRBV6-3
CASSLPNSGRLDTQYF
TGTGCCAGCAGTCTCCCGAATAGCGGGAGATTAGATACGCAGTATTTT
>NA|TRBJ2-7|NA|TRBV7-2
CASSRTRRSDEQYF
TGTGCCAGCAGCCGTACTAGGAGGTCGGACGAGCAGTACTTC
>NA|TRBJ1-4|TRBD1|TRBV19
CASSIGTGALFF
TGTGCCAGTAGTATTGGGACAGGGGCCCTGTTTTTT
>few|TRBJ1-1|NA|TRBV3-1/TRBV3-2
CASSQAEGTEAFF
TGTGCCAGCAGCCAAGCGGAGGGGACTGAAGCTTTCTTT
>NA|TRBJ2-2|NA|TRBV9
CASSVLLGRGELFF
TGTGCCAGCAGCGTTTTACTAGGTCGCGGGGAGCTGTTTTTT
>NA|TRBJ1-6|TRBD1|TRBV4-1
CASSQEEGQGNSPLHF
TGCGCCAGCAGCCAAGAGGAGGGACAGGGTAATTCACCCCTCCACTTT
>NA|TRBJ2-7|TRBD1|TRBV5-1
CASSLGTGGEQYF
TGCGCCAGCAGCTTGGGGACAGGGGGAGAGCAGTACTTC
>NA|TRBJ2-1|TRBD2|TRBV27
CASSFFSGGPNEQFF
TGTGCCAGCAGTTTTTTTTCGGGAGGGCCCAATGAGCAGTTCTTC
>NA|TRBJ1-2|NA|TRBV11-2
CASSLVIADSWYGYTF
TGTGCCAGCAGCTTAGTAATCGCGGACAGCTGGTATGGCTACACCTTC
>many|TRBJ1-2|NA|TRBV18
CASSGTNYGYTF
TGTGCCAGCTCCGGGACAAACTATGGCTACACCTTC
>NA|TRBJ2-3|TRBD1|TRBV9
CASSVGQITDTQYF
TGTGCCAGCAGCGTGGGACAGATCACAGATACGCAGTATTTT
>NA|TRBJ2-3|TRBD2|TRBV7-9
CASSLAREGPFGTQYF
TGTGCCAGCAGCTTAGCCCGGGAGGGCCCATTTGGTACGCAGTATTTT
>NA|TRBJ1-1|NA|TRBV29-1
CSVVRRRRRNTEAFF
TGCAGCGTTGTAAGAAGACGACGGAGGAACACTGAAGCTTTCTTT
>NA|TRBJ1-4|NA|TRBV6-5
CASSYSGSNEKLFF
TGTGCCAGCAGTTACTCAGGGAGCAATGAAAAACTGTTTTTT
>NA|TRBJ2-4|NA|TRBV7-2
CASSLVQGYTKNIQYF
TGTGCCAGCAGCTTAGTGCAGGGGTATACCAAAAACATTCAGTACTTC
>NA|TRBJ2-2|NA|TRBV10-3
CAISYSSGNTGELFF
TGTGCCATCAGCTATTCCAGCGGGAACACCGGGGAGCTGTTTTTT
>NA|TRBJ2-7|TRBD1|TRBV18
CASSPDRGEQYF
TGTGCCAGCTCGCCGGACAGGGGCGAGCAGTACTTC
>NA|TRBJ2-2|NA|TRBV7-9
CASSLELNTGELFF
TGTGCCAGCAGCTTAGAACTCAACACCGGGGAGCTGTTTTTT
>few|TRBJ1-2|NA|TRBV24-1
CATSDGAGDNYGYTF
TGTGCCACCAGTGATGGGGCAGGGGATAACTATGGCTACACCTTC
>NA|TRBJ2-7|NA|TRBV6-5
CATARKGWGYEQYF
TGTGCCACGGCTAGAAAGGGGTGGGGCTACGAGCAGTACTTC
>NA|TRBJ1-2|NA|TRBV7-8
CASSLDVGDLRYGYTF
TGTGCCAGCAGCTTAGATGTTGGAGACCTCCGCTATGGCTACACCTTC
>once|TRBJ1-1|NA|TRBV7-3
CASSLNTVSLNTEAFF
TGTGCCAGCAGCTTAAATACTGTATCGTTGAACACTGAAGCTTTCTTT
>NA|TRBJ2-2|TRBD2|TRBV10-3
CASGGTGELFF
TGTGCCTCGGGGGGCACCGGGGAGCTGTTTTTT
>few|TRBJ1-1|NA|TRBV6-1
CASSEESGTFF
TGTGCCAGCAGTGAAGAAAGCGGAACTTTCTTT
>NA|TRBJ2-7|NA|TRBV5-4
CASSSGSDLSSYEQYF
TGTGCCAGCAGCTCCGGGAGCGATCTAAGCTCCTACGAGCAGTACTTC
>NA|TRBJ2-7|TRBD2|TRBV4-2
CASSQEEGGPYEQYF
TGTGCCAGCAGCCAAGAGGAGGGAGGGCCCTACGAGCAGTACTTC
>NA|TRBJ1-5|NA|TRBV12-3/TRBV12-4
CASTLRFGQPQHF
TGTGCCAGCACTTTACGCTTCGGGCAGCCCCAGCATTTT
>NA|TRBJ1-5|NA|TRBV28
CASSNSYSNQPQHF
TGTGCCAGCAGTAACAGTTATAGCAATCAGCCCCAGCATTTT
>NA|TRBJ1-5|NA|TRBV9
CASSGVGTSNQPQHF
TGTGCCAGCAGCGGGGTGGGGACTTCCAATCAGCCCCAGCATTTT
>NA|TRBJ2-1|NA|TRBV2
CASSGDSNEQFF
TGTGCCAGCAGCGGAGACAGCAATGAGCAGTTCTTC
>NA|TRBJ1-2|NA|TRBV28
CASSSRRLANYGYTF
TGTGCCAGCAGTTCTCGACGGCTAGCTAACTATGGCTACACCTTC
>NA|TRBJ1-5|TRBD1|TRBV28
CASRATGAGQPQHF
TGTGCCAGCAGAGCCACAGGGGCAGGGCAGCCCCAGCATTTT
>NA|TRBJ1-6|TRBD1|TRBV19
CASSARQGFAPLHF
TGTGCCAGTAGTGCCCGACAGGGTTTTGCACCCCTCCACTTT
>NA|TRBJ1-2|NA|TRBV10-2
CASSRDWNYGYTF
TGCGCCAGCAGCCGGGACTGGAACTATGGCTACACCTTC
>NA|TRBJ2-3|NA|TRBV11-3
CASSPRERPDTQYF
TGTGCCAGCAGCCCGAGGGAGCGCCCAGATACGCAGTATTTT
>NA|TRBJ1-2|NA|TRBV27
CASRIQGIGYGYTF
TGTGCCAGCAGGATCCAGGGAATTGGCTATGGCTACACCTTC
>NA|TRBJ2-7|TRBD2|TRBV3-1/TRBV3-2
CASSQSLAGVLEQYF
TGTGCCAGCAGCCAGTCCCTAGCGGGAGTTCTCGAGCAGTACTTC
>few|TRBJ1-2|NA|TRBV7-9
CASSLVSELDGYTF
TGTGCCAGCAGCTTAGTGTCGGAACTAGATGGCTACACCTTC
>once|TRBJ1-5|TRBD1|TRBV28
CASSGTGSNQPQHF
TGTGCCAGCAGTGGGACAGGGTCGAATCAGCCCCAGCATTTT
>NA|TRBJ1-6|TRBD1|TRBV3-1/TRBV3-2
CASNDMRTGPLHF
TGTGCCAGCAACGACATGAGGACAGGTCCCCTCCACTTT
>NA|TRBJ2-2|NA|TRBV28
CASSFGGPNTGELFF
TGTGCCAGCAGTTTCGGCGGCCCGAACACCGGGGAGCTGTTTTTT
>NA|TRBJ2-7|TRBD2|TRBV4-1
CASSRSSGSYEQYF
TGCGCCAGCAGCCGTTCTAGCGGGAGTTACGAGCAGTACTTC
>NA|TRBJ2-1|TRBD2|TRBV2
CASIGSGGGYNEQFF
TGTGCCAGCATCGGATCGGGCGGGGGCTACAATGAGCAGTTCTTC
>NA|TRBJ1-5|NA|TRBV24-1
CATSDVTGGQYSNQPQHF
TGTGCCACCAGTGATGTGACAGGCGGCCAGTATAGCAATCAGCCCCAGCATTTT
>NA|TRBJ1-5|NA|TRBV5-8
CASSLQGNQPQHF
TGTGCCAGCAGCCTACAGGGTAATCAGCCCCAGCATTTT
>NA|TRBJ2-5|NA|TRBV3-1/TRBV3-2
CASSQLTGTRETQYF
TGTGCCAGCAGCCAACTAACAGGGACCCGAGAGACCCAGTACTTC
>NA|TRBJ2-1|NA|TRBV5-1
CASSSGLVSYNEQFF
TGCGCCAGCAGCTCCGGACTTGTTTCCTACAATGAGCAGTTCTTC
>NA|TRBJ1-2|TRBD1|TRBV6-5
CASRQGARYGYTF
TGTGCCAGCAGACAGGGGGCGCGATATGGCTACACCTTC
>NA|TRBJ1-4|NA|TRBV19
CASRDPYGEEKLFF
TGTGCCAGCCGAGACCCATATGGAGAGGAAAAACTGTTTTTT